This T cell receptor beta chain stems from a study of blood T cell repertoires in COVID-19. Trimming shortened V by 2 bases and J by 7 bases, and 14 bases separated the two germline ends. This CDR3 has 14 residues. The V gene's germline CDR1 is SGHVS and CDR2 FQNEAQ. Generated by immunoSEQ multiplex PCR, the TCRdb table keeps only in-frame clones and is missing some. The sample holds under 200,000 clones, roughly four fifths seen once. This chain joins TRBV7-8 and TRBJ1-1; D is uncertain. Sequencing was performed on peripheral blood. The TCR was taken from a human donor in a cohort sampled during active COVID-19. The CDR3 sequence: CASSLLNGRGEAFF. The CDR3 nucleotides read TGTGCCAGCAGCTTACTTAACGGACGGGGTGAAGCTTTCTTT.